These 19 T cell receptor beta chains share one sample of origin, sequenced in a study of shared clonotypes between healthy human individuals. Produced via immunoSEQ multiplex PCR; TCRdb's table is partial and in-frame only. The data show around 510,000 clones, about 96% seen once. What was sequenced was naive CD4+ T cells sorted from blood. Subset given: CD45RA+ positively selected. All receptors derive from a woman in her twenties or thirties in good health.

This chain uses TRBV5-1 with TRBJ1-2, with 7 nucleotides matching TRBD1. V was pared by 4 bases and J by 10 bases, with 16 bases of the junction left unmatched. Looked up from germline, CDR1 is SGHRS and CDR2 is YFSETQ. The CDR3 extends over 15 amino acids. The CDR3 reads CASSPLEGRGSDYTF. As DNA, the CDR3 is TGCGCCAGCAGCCCATTGGAGGGCAGGGGGTCTGACTACACCTTC.

The chain uses TRBV5-1 and TRBJ2-2, with 7 positions matching TRBD1. V shed 0 bases and J 3 bases; nucleotides not matched to a gene: 2. Germline-derived CDR1 and CDR2 are SGHRS and YFSETQ. The CDR3 runs to 15 residues. CDR3 sequence (DNA): TGCGCCAGCAGCTTGGACGGGACAGACACCGGGGAGCTGTTTTTT. Protein sequence: CASSLDGTDTGELFF.

The chain couples TRBV27 to TRBJ2-2; no clear D. The CDR3 totals 14 residues. V lost 4 bases to trimming and J lost 0 bases, with 6 bases between them. Germline CDR1 and CDR2: MNHEY and SMNVEV (reference sequence). Written as DNA, the CDR3 is TGTGCCAGCAGTTCACATACGAACACCGGGGAGCTGTTTTTT. Translated: CASSSHTNTGELFF.

The chain joins TRBV10-3 to TRBJ1-3; a possible D gene is TRBD1 (5 bases). V lost 6 bases to trimming and J lost 4 bases, with 13 bases between them. From germline, CDR1 is ENHRY and CDR2 SYGVKD. There are 14 residues in the CDR3. CDR3: CAISGTTGGNTIYF. The CDR3 coding sequence is TGTGCCATCAGCGGGACGACGGGAGGAAACACCATATATTTT.

The genes are TRBV5-1 and TRBJ2-1; TRBD2 agrees at 7 bases. The CDR3 runs to 13 residues. The germline V gene encodes CDR1 SGHRS and CDR2 YFSETQ. V lost 4 bases, J lost 5 bases, and 3 bases stayed unmatched. The chain's CDR3 is CASSPAGDNEQFF. In DNA, the CDR3 is TGCGCCAGCAGCCCGGCGGGAGACAATGAGCAGTTCTTC.

V is TRBV7-3 and J is TRBJ2-5; the match to TRBD1 covers 7 bases. J was trimmed by 4 bases and V by 5 bases; bases with no gene match: 4. This CDR3 region has 13 residues. Germline-derived CDR1 and CDR2 are SGHTA and FQGTGA. The CDR3 region has the DNA TGTGCCAGCAGCCCAGGGGGTGGAGAGACCCAGTACTTC. Translation: CASSPGGGETQYF.

The chain has TRBV9 and TRBJ2-5, with unresolved D. CDR1 is SGDLS and CDR2 is YYNGEE in the germline V gene. V was shortened by 0 bases and J by 4 bases, with 22 bases between the two germline ends. This CDR3 has 18 amino acids. The CDR3 is CASSVADTQTPGRETQYF. DNA of the CDR3: TGTGCCAGCAGCGTAGCCGACACACAGACCCCGGGCAGAGAGACCCAGTACTTC.

The rearrangement uses TRBV6-4 and TRBJ2-7; D gene unclear. V gave up 8 bases and J gave up 0 bases, with 11 bases separating them. The CDR3 has 13 residues. CDR1 is MRHNA and CDR2 is SNTAGT in the germline V gene. The DNA of the CDR3 is TGTGCCAGCTTTGGGCAGGTCTCCTACGAGCAGTACTTC. This gives the protein CASFGQVSYEQYF.

In regard to this clone: The same CDR3 can be traced to other DNA sequences in this sample. The rearrangement joins TRBV5-4 to TRBJ2-7; tentatively, D is TRBD1 (6 bases). The germline CDR1 and CDR2 sequences are SGHNT and YYREEE (reference sequence). This CDR3 contains 13 residues. Between the trimmed V and J ends, which lost 1 base and 1 base, there was a span of 6 bases. CDR3 region: CASSLQGSYEQYF. In DNA form, the CDR3 reads TGTGCCAGCAGCTTGCAGGGGTCCTACGAGCAGTACTTC.

The chain links TRBV2 to TRBJ2-2; D call uncertain. V was shortened by 1 base and J by 1 base, with 10 bases between the two germline ends. In germline, CDR1 is SNHLY, CDR2 FYNNEI. The CDR3 is made up of 16 amino acids. This chain's CDR3 is CASSEEEWGNTGELFF. The CDR3 coding sequence is TGTGCCAGCAGTGAAGAAGAGTGGGGGAACACCGGGGAGCTGTTTTTT.

The chain recombines TRBV5-1 with TRBJ1-3; D possibly corresponds to TRBD1 (5 bases). The germline V and J ends were trimmed by 4 bases and 6 bases, with 11 bases remaining between them. The CDR3 length is 13 residues. CDR1 and CDR2 from the germline V gene are SGHRS and YFSETQ. This CDR3 is CASSPAGTNTIYF. CDR3 DNA sequence: TGCGCCAGCAGCCCAGCGGGGACAAACACCATATATTTT.

This chain joins TRBV7-3 and TRBJ2-1; D not resolved. V gave up 5 bases and J gave up 3 bases, with 14 bases separating them. The CDR3 is 15 amino acids. Per the germline V gene, CDR1 is SGHTA and CDR2 is FQGTGA. The CDR3 DNA reads as TGTGCCAGCAGCCCGACCGATCGACACTACAATGAGCAGTTCTTC. This encodes CASSPTDRHYNEQFF.

J is TRBJ2-5 and V is TRBV10-2, with D possibly being TRBD1 or TRBD2 (6 bases each). Germline values: CDR1 WSHSY, CDR2 SAAADI. Trimming took off 6 bases at V and 5 bases at J, with 22 bases between the two ends. There are 16 residues in the CDR3. The CDR3 here is CASRDNPPGATETQYF. The CDR3 nucleotides are TGCGCCAGCAGAGATAACCCCCCGGGGGCTACGGAGACCCAGTACTTC.

The chain recombines TRBV6-4 with TRBJ1-1; 8 nucleotides match TRBD1. CDR1 and CDR2 (germline): MRHNA, SNTAGT. J was trimmed by 6 bases and V by 6 bases; bases with no gene match: 6. The CDR3 consists of 13 residues. In DNA, the CDR3 is TGTGCCAGCAGGAATGACAGGGGCGCTGAAGCTTTCTTT. Translating gives CASRNDRGAEAFF.

This sequence joins TRBV28 and TRBJ2-1; D ambiguous. This CDR3 contains 15 residues. V lost 3 bases and J lost 2, with 11 bases in between. The germline gives CDR1 MDHEN, CDR2 SYDVKM. In DNA, the CDR3 is TGTGCCAGCAGTTTTTCGGACGGAGCCTACAATGAGCAGTTCTTC. Translation: CASSFSDGAYNEQFF.

V and J are TRBV19 and TRBJ1-2; 7 nucleotides match TRBD1. V was pared by 5 bases and J by 0 bases, with 6 bases of the junction left unmatched. The CDR3 sequence is 15 residues long. Germline loops: CDR1 LNHDA, CDR2 SQIVND (reference sequence). The CDR3 protein is CASSPRTGANYGYTF. The CDR3 DNA sequence: TGTGCCAGTAGTCCACGGACAGGCGCTAACTATGGCTACACCTTC.

The chain joins TRBV29-1 to TRBJ2-5; a weak D match, TRBD2 (5 bases). Germline assignment: CDR1 SQVTM and CDR2 ANQGSEA. Trimming removed 8 bases from V and 5 bases from J, with 21 bases in between. This CDR3 contains 14 residues. The CDR3 loop reads CSPGLAFATETQYF. CDR3 sequence (DNA): TGCAGCCCGGGCTTAGCGTTCGCGACGGAGACCCAGTACTTC.

This sequence joins TRBV7-9 and TRBJ2-1; D is uncertain. Germline V gives CDR1 SEHNR, CDR2 FQNEAQ (reference sequence). V was pared by 5 bases and J by 7 bases, with 9 bases between. CDR3 length equals 12 residues. CDR3: CASSLFGNEQFF. CDR3 nucleotides: TGTGCCAGCAGCCTTTTTGGGAATGAGCAGTTCTTC.

The genes are TRBV6-1 and TRBJ2-2; 7 nucleotides agree with TRBD2. Germline CDR1 is MNHNS and CDR2 is SASEGT. V was clipped by 2 bases and J by 4 bases; unmatched bases: 4. This CDR3 is built from 15 residues. The CDR3 DNA reads as TGTGCCAGCAGTGAAACTAGCGTCGGCACCGGGGAGCTGTTTTTT. Residues: CASSETSVGTGELFF.